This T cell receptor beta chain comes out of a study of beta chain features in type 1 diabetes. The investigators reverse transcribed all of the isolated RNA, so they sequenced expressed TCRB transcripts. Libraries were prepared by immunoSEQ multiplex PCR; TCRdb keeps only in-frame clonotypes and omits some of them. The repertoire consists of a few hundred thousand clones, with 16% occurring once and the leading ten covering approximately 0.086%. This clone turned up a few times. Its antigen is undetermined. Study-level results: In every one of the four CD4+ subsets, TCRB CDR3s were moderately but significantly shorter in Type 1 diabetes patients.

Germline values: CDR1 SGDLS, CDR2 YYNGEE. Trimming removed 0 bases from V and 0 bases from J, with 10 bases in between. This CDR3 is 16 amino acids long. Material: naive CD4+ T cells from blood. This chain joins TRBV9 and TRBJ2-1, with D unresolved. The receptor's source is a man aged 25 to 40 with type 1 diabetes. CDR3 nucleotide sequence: TGTGCCAGCAGCGTAGTTGGGGATAGCTCCTACAATGAGCAGTTCTTC. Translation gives CASSVVGDSSYNEQFF.